This T cell receptor (beta chain) derives from a study of blood T cell repertoires in COVID-19. The overall study: Samples of COVID-19 (acute and convalescent) were obtained from the United States, Italy and Spain. From T cells, B-cell-depleted T cells, or PBMCs came the material, which was cDNA or gDNA.

Trimming shortened V by 6 bases and J by 0 bases, and 15 bases separated the two germline ends. Germline assignment: CDR1 MNHEY and CDR2 SMNVEV (reference sequence). CDR3 length equals 16 residues. Original methodology: Reference gene primers were amplified, and this amplification served to estimate nucleated cell counts. Here immunoSEQ multiplex PCR was the method, and the copy in TCRdb shows in-frame clones only, minus some. The DNA was the basis for D and trimming; V, J and clone size are from that table. Here the sample spans just over 200,000 clones, around 86% being singletons. The clonotype comes from a man older than 75 with acute or convalescent COVID-19. Sequencing input: peripheral blood. The V call is TRBV27, the J call TRBJ2-1; a possible D gene is TRBD1 (6 bases). CDR3 sequence reads: CASSLDSSSSYNEQFF. CDR3 in DNA: TGTGCCAGCAGCCTGGACAGTTCGAGCTCCTACAATGAGCAGTTCTTC.